This TCR beta chain originates from a study of cytomegalovirus exposure and HLA in healthy donors. Study-level background: A subsequent analysis reported that the roughly 120 validation repertoires were produced on the same platform that had also been used for the approximately 700 first-cohort repertoires.

Germline lookup yields CDR1 SEHNR and CDR2 FQNEAQ (reference sequence). This CDR3 contains 15 residues. V lost 5 bases and J lost 3; bases outside the gene matches: 3. A single count supports this clone. Its target is not known. From the roughly 110-subject validation cohort, which was separate from the approximately 670-subject first cohort, the donors were drawn. Clones were sequenced by immunoSEQ multiplex PCR, and TCRdb holds only the in-frame ones, with some missing. In the table there are roughly 50,000 clones, roughly 89% of which are singletons. Study-wide results and caveats: Cytomegalovirus status was reportedly diagnosed by the classifier with high sensitivity and specificity.

The V gene is TRBV7-9, the J gene TRBJ2-2, with 10 positions matching TRBD1. This TCR derives from a young woman in good health and CMV-seropositive. The sample taken for sequencing was PBMCs. CDR3 in amino acids: CASSPGTGDTGELFF. CDR3 in DNA: TGTGCCAGCAGCCCCGGGACAGGGGACACCGGGGAGCTGTTTTTT.